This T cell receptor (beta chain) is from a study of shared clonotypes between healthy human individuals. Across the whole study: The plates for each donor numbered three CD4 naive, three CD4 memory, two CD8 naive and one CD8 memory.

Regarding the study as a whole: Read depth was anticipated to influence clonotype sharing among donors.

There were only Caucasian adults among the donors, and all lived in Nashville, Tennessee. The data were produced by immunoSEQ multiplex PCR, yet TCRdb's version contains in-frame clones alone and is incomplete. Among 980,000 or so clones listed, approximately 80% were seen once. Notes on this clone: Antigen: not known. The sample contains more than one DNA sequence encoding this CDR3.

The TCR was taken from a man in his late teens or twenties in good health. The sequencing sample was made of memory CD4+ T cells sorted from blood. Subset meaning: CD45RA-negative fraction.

For the CDR3, the DNA is TGTGCCAGCAGTGAGTGGGGAGCTAACTATGGCTACACCTTC. It yields the protein CASSEWGANYGYTF. The chain is built from TRBV6-1 and TRBJ1-2, with D hard to call. Germline V gives CDR1 MNHNS, CDR2 SASEGT. The V gene lost 3 bases and the J gene lost 0 bases, with 8 bases spanning the gap. This CDR3 comprises 14 residues.